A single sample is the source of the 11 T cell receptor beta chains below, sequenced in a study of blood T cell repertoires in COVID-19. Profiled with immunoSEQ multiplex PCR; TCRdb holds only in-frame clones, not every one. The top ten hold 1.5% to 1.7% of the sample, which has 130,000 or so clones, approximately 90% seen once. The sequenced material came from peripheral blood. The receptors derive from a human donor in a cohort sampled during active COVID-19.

CDR3 amino acids: CSASDRLRGGYNEQFF. The CDR3 region has the DNA TGCAGTGCTAGTGACCGACTAAGAGGAGGATACAATGAGCAGTTCTTC. The chain couples TRBV20-1 to TRBJ2-1, with a possible D match to TRBD2 (5 bases). V lost 3 bases, J lost 4 bases, and 19 bases lay in between. The CDR3 is made up of 16 amino acids. Germline CDR1 DFQATT, CDR2 SNEGSKA (reference sequence).

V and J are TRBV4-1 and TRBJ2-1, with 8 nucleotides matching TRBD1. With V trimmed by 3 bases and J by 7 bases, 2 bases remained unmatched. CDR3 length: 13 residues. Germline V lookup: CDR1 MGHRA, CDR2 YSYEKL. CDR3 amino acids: CASSQQGANEQFF. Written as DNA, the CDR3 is TGCGCCAGCAGCCAGCAGGGGGCAAATGAGCAGTTCTTC.

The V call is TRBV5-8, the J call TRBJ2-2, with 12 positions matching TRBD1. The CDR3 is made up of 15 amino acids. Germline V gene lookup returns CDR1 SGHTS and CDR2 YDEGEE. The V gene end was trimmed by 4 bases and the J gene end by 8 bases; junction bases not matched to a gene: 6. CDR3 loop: CASSAGQGASGELFF. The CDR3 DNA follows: TGTGCCAGCAGCGCGGGACAGGGGGCATCAGGGGAGCTGTTTTTT.

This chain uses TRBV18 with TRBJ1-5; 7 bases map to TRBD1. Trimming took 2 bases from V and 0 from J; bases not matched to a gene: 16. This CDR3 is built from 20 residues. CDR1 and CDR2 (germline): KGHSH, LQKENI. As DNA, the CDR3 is TGTGCCAGCTCACCAGCCCCTTTACGGGACAGAGGGGATAGCAATCAGCCCCAGCATTTT. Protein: CASSPAPLRDRGDSNQPQHF.

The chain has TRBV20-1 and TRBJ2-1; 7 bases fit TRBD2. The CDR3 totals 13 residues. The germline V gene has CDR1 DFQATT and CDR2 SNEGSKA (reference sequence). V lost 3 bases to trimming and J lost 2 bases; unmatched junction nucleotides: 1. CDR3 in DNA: TGCAGTGCTAGTCGGGGGGCCTACAATGAGCAGTTCTTC. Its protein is CSASRGAYNEQFF.

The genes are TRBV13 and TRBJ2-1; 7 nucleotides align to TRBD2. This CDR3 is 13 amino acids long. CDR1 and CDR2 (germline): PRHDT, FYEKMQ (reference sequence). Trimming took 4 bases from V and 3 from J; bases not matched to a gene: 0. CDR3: CASSWTSYNEQFF. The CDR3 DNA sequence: TGTGCCAGCAGCTGGACTAGCTACAATGAGCAGTTCTTC.

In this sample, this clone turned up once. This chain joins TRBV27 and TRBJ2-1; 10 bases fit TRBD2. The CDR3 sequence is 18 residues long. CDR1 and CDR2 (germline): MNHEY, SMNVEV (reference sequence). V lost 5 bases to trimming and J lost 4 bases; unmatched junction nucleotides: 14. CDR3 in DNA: TGTGCCAGCAGTCAAAAGAGCGGAGCGGGGGGGTTTTACAATGAGCAGTTCTTC. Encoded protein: CASSQKSGAGGFYNEQFF.

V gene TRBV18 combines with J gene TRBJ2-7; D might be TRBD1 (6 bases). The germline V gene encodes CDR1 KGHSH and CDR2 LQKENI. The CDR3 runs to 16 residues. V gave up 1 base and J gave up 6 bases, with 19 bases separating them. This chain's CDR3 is CASSPLSTGRGSEQYF. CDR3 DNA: TGTGCCAGCTCACCACTTTCGACAGGTCGTGGGTCCGAGCAGTACTTC.

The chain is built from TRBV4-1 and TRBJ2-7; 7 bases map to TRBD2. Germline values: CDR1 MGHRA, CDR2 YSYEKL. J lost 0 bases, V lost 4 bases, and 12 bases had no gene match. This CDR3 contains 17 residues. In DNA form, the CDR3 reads TGCGCCAGCAGCCTAACCGAGCGGGGAAGGGGCTCCTACGAGCAGTACTTC. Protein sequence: CASSLTERGRGSYEQYF.

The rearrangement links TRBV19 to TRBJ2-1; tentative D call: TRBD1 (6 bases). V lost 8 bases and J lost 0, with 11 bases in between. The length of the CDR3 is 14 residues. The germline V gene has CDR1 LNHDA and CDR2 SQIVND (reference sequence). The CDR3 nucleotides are TGTGCCAGTGGGACATTTAGCTCCTACAATGAGCAGTTCTTC. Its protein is CASGTFSSYNEQFF.

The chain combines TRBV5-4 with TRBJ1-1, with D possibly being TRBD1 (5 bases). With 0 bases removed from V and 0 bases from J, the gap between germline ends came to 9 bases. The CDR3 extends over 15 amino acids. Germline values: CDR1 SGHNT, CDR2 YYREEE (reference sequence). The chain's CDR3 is CASSLGPGVNTEAFF. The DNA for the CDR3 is TGTGCCAGCAGCTTGGGTCCGGGGGTGAACACTGAAGCTTTCTTT.